This T cell receptor beta chain was recovered during a study of regulatory T cells in long-lasting Graves disease. Study-wide results and caveats: The researchers studied only peripheral blood, not thyroid tissue. There was favoring of TRBV28, TRBJ1-2 and TRBJ2-5 in persistent disease.

This CDR3 comprises 16 residues. From germline, CDR1 is LGHNT and CDR2 FRNRAP. Deletions cut 0 bases from V and 1 base from J, with 12 bases between. This clonotype was picked up many times. Its antigen is still unknown. With iRepertoire HTBI primers and Arm-PCR of CDR3 regions, TCR beta libraries were built. TCRdb analysed the multiplex PCR reads with MiXCR anew, one entry per CDR3 protein. The top ten hold roughly 40% of the sample, which has about 320,000 distinct CDR3 sequences, about 18% seen once. Specified time point: newly diagnosed GD, antithyroid drugs for less than 3 months. The TCR library was prepared using RNA isolated from PBMCs. The patient group derived from an endocrinology department in Xi'an, China.

The chain couples TRBV12-5 to TRBJ1-2, with D possibly being TRBD1 (6 bases). This clonotype originated in a female donor with Graves disease. The specimen comprised peripheral blood mononuclear cells (PBMCs), sampled at new diagnosis, from a patient treated with antithyroid drugs. CDR3 amino acids: CASGLVTGGLNYGYTF. In nucleotides, the CDR3 is TGTGCTAGTGGTTTGGTAACGGGGGGGCTTAACTATGGCTACACCTTC. Complete variable domain (other parts from reference TRBV12-5 and TRBJ1-2): DARVTQTPRHKVTEMGQEVTMRCQPILGHNTVFWYRQTMMQGLELLAYFRNRAPLDDSGMPKDRFSAEMPDATLATLKIQPSEPRDSAVYFCASGLVTGGLNYGYTFGSGTRLTVV.